This T cell receptor beta chain was found in a study of shared clonotypes between healthy human individuals. Study-wide context: Contributing individuals were a couple of females and a few males aged 18 to 49. CD4 naive cells filled three plates per donor, CD4 memory three, CD8 naive two and CD8 memory one.

The split of CD4+ cells yielded CD45RA+ naive and CD45RA-negative memory subsets. Per germline, CDR1 MNHEY and CDR2 SMNVEV (reference sequence). The CDR3 extends over 14 amino acids. Trimming shortened V by 3 bases and J by 10 bases, and 16 bases separated the two germline ends. Sequencing was performed with immunoSEQ multiplex PCR; in TCRdb, only in-frame clones are kept and a portion is missing. The sample includes 2 million to 2.5 million clones, 85% to 95% of them seen just once. The clonotype was recovered from a young man in good health. Some clones in this sample may be carry-over from other donors' samples. The sequenced sample consisted of naive CD4+ T cells from PBMCs. The subset here: CD45RA+ positively selected. The J gene is TRBJ2-1, the V gene TRBV27; no firm D call. CDR3: CASSFQFFGVEQFF. CDR3 coding DNA: TGTGCCAGCAGTTTTCAGTTCTTTGGAGTGGAGCAGTTCTTC.